Listed below are T cell receptor beta chains from one sample, sequenced in a study of blood T cell repertoires in COVID-19. The data were produced by immunoSEQ multiplex PCR, yet TCRdb's version contains in-frame clones alone and is incomplete. The table lists under 300,000 clones, around 84% of them singletons. The sequencing input was PBMCs or T cells enriched from blood (not recorded which). The receptors originated from a man between 18 and 35 years old who had recovered from COVID-19. Both conserved end residues are part of each CDR3. Each record gives: clone size, CDR3 length, D gene, J gene, V gene, CDR3 DNA, CDR3 protein. The D gene is left open where the match is weak. A row's size may be missing; if present it is once, few, many or a size class.

clone size: NA
CDR3 length: 14
D gene: NA
J gene: TRBJ1-1
V gene: TRBV28
CDR3 DNA: TGTGCCAGCAGTTTGACAGGCTGGAACACTGAAGCTTTCTTT
CDR3 protein: CASSLTGWNTEAFF

clone size: NA
CDR3 length: 16
D gene: TRBD2
J gene: TRBJ2-3
V gene: TRBV7-2
CDR3 DNA: TGTGCCAGCAGCTTCCTTGGACTAGCGGGGGGTAATACGCAGTATTTT
CDR3 protein: CASSFLGLAGGNTQYF

clone size: NA
CDR3 length: 13
D gene: NA
J gene: TRBJ1-2
V gene: TRBV11-3
CDR3 DNA: TGTGCCAGCAGCTTAGCTGTTGACTATGGCTACACCTTC
CDR3 protein: CASSLAVDYGYTF

clone size: NA
CDR3 length: 15
D gene: NA
J gene: TRBJ2-2
V gene: TRBV10-3
CDR3 DNA: TGTGCCATCAGTGAGGGCAGGGGTAACACCGGGGAGCTGTTTTTT
CDR3 protein: CAISEGRGNTGELFF

clone size: once
CDR3 length: 17
D gene: TRBD1
J gene: TRBJ2-5
V gene: TRBV5-5
CDR3 DNA: TGTGCCAGCAGCAGAACCCGGACAGGGAGTTTCCAAGAGACCCAGTACTTC
CDR3 protein: CASSRTRTGSFQETQYF

clone size: NA
CDR3 length: 14
D gene: TRBD1
J gene: TRBJ2-1
V gene: TRBV5-6
CDR3 DNA: TGTGCCAGTACCGGACAGGGGTGGTTAGGCGAGCAGTTCTTC
CDR3 protein: CASTGQGWLGEQFF

clone size: NA
CDR3 length: 16
D gene: NA
J gene: TRBJ1-2
V gene: TRBV3-1/TRBV3-2
CDR3 DNA: TGTGCCAGCAGCCAAGGCGGGGGCGGCACTAACTATGGCTACACCTTC
CDR3 protein: CASSQGGGGTNYGYTF

clone size: NA
CDR3 length: 12
D gene: NA
J gene: TRBJ2-1
V gene: TRBV27
CDR3 DNA: TGTGCCACCAGTGGGAGTGGGAATGAGCAGTTCTTC
CDR3 protein: CATSGSGNEQFF

clone size: NA
CDR3 length: 15
D gene: TRBD2
J gene: TRBJ2-1
V gene: TRBV11-2
CDR3 DNA: TGTGCCAGCACCCAGACTAGCGGGGGGTACAATGAGCAGTTCTTC
CDR3 protein: CASTQTSGGYNEQFF

clone size: once
CDR3 length: 15
D gene: TRBD2
J gene: TRBJ2-7
V gene: TRBV4-1
CDR3 DNA: TGCGCCAGCAGCCAAGGGACTAGCGGGAGAGGCGAGCAGTACTTC
CDR3 protein: CASSQGTSGRGEQYF

clone size: NA
CDR3 length: 16
D gene: NA
J gene: TRBJ2-6
V gene: TRBV4-2
CDR3 DNA: TGTGCCAGCAGCCAGTCCGACAGCTCTGGGGCCAACGTCCTGACTTTC
CDR3 protein: CASSQSDSSGANVLTF

clone size: NA
CDR3 length: 15
D gene: NA
J gene: TRBJ1-1
V gene: TRBV5-6
CDR3 DNA: TGTGCCAGCAGCTTGGGACACAGCTTAGTCACTGAAGCTTTCTTT
CDR3 protein: CASSLGHSLVTEAFF

clone size: NA
CDR3 length: 16
D gene: NA
J gene: TRBJ2-6
V gene: TRBV3-1/TRBV3-2
CDR3 DNA: TGTGCCAGCAGCCAAGTACTAGGGTCTGGGGCCAACGTCCTGACTTTC
CDR3 protein: CASSQVLGSGANVLTF

clone size: once
CDR3 length: 16
D gene: NA
J gene: TRBJ1-1
V gene: TRBV11-1
CDR3 DNA: TGTGCCAGCACCGACCGAGGGGGGGCGGGAGGCACTGAAGCTTTCTTT
CDR3 protein: CASTDRGGAGGTEAFF

clone size: NA
CDR3 length: 15
D gene: TRBD1
J gene: TRBJ2-1
V gene: TRBV6-5
CDR3 DNA: TGTGCCAGCAGTTACTCGTACAGGGGCGGGAATGAGCAGTTCTTC
CDR3 protein: CASSYSYRGGNEQFF

clone size: few
CDR3 length: 16
D gene: NA
J gene: TRBJ1-4
V gene: TRBV11-2
CDR3 DNA: TGTGCCAGCAGCCTAAACTCTGGGGCGGTGGGTGAAAAACTGTTTTTT
CDR3 protein: CASSLNSGAVGEKLFF

clone size: NA
CDR3 length: 14
D gene: TRBD2
J gene: TRBJ2-7
V gene: TRBV5-1
CDR3 DNA: TGCGCCAGCAGCTTGGTTGTCGGGGGGAACGAGCAGTACTTC
CDR3 protein: CASSLVVGGNEQYF

clone size: NA
CDR3 length: 14
D gene: NA
J gene: TRBJ1-1
V gene: TRBV7-9
CDR3 DNA: TGTGCCAGCAGCTTCACCGCTAGGGGCACTGAAGCTTTCTTT
CDR3 protein: CASSFTARGTEAFF

clone size: once
CDR3 length: 13
D gene: NA
J gene: TRBJ2-5
V gene: TRBV30
CDR3 DNA: TGTGCCTGGAGTCGCAGGGGCAGGGAGACCCAGTACTTC
CDR3 protein: CAWSRRGRETQYF

clone size: NA
CDR3 length: 16
D gene: NA
J gene: TRBJ2-7
V gene: TRBV4-2
CDR3 DNA: TGTGCCAGCAGCCAAGTTGTGACTAGGGGGCATTACGAGCAGTACTTC
CDR3 protein: CASSQVVTRGHYEQYF

clone size: NA
CDR3 length: 15
D gene: TRBD1
J gene: TRBJ2-1
V gene: TRBV11-2
CDR3 DNA: TGTGCCAGCAGCTCCATACAGGGGGCAGCTGGTGAGCAGTTCTTC
CDR3 protein: CASSSIQGAAGEQFF

clone size: NA
CDR3 length: 14
D gene: NA
J gene: TRBJ2-5
V gene: TRBV5-4
CDR3 DNA: TGTGCCAGCAGCCTAAAGATGGGCAAAGAGACCCAGTACTTC
CDR3 protein: CASSLKMGKETQYF

clone size: few
CDR3 length: 15
D gene: NA
J gene: TRBJ1-1
V gene: TRBV5-1
CDR3 DNA: TGCGCCAGCAGCTTGGGTGGGGCCCACAACACTGAAGCTTTCTTT
CDR3 protein: CASSLGGAHNTEAFF

clone size: NA
CDR3 length: 15
D gene: TRBD1
J gene: TRBJ1-2
V gene: TRBV5-1
CDR3 DNA: TGCGCCAGCAGCCATACCGGGACAGACAACTATGGCTACACCTTC
CDR3 protein: CASSHTGTDNYGYTF

clone size: NA
CDR3 length: 11
D gene: NA
J gene: TRBJ2-1
V gene: TRBV30
CDR3 DNA: TGTGCCTGGAGTTCCGACAATGAGCAGTTCTTC
CDR3 protein: CAWSSDNEQFF

clone size: NA
CDR3 length: 19
D gene: TRBD1
J gene: TRBJ1-6
V gene: TRBV7-2
CDR3 DNA: TGTGCCAGCAGCTACATTCGGACAGGGGAATACACTTATAATTCACCCCTCCACTTT
CDR3 protein: CASSYIRTGEYTYNSPLHF

clone size: NA
CDR3 length: 16
D gene: NA
J gene: TRBJ2-7
V gene: TRBV10-1
CDR3 DNA: TGCGCCAGCAGTGGTGACTGGGTGGCGGGGATCGGCGAGCAGTACTTC
CDR3 protein: CASSGDWVAGIGEQYF

clone size: once
CDR3 length: 14
D gene: TRBD1
J gene: TRBJ1-4
V gene: TRBV2
CDR3 DNA: TGTGCCAGCAGTGAGGGACAGTATTATGAAAAACTGTTTTTT
CDR3 protein: CASSEGQYYEKLFF

clone size: once
CDR3 length: 15
D gene: TRBD1
J gene: TRBJ1-5
V gene: TRBV5-3
CDR3 DNA: TGTGCCAGAAGCATCAAGGGGGCCCCTTATCAGCCCCAGCATTTT
CDR3 protein: CARSIKGAPYQPQHF

clone size: NA
CDR3 length: 16
D gene: NA
J gene: TRBJ1-4
V gene: TRBV28
CDR3 DNA: TGTGCCAGCAGTTTAGACAGGAGTGCAACTAATGAAAAACTGTTTTTT
CDR3 protein: CASSLDRSATNEKLFF

clone size: NA
CDR3 length: 16
D gene: TRBD1
J gene: TRBJ2-2
V gene: TRBV5-1
CDR3 DNA: TGCGCCAGCAGCTTGCCGGGACAGGGGAACACCGGGGAGCTGTTTTTT
CDR3 protein: CASSLPGQGNTGELFF

clone size: once
CDR3 length: 16
D gene: NA
J gene: TRBJ2-2
V gene: TRBV5-1
CDR3 DNA: TGCGCCAGCAGCTTGGTGTCACTAGTAAACACCGGGGAGCTGTTTTTT
CDR3 protein: CASSLVSLVNTGELFF

clone size: NA
CDR3 length: 12
D gene: NA
J gene: TRBJ1-1
V gene: TRBV19
CDR3 DNA: TGTGCCAGTAGTATGTTGGAGGGAGCGGCTTTCTTT
CDR3 protein: CASSMLEGAAFF

clone size: NA
CDR3 length: 16
D gene: TRBD2
J gene: TRBJ2-5
V gene: TRBV28
CDR3 DNA: TGTGCCAGCAGTTCCGGACTAGCGGGAGCTTCGGAGACCCAGTACTTC
CDR3 protein: CASSSGLAGASETQYF

clone size: NA
CDR3 length: 14
D gene: TRBD2
J gene: TRBJ2-7
V gene: TRBV6-5
CDR3 DNA: TGTGCCAGCAGTTACTCGACTAGCTCCCACGAGCAGTACTTC
CDR3 protein: CASSYSTSSHEQYF

clone size: NA
CDR3 length: 15
D gene: NA
J gene: TRBJ2-7
V gene: TRBV4-2
CDR3 DNA: TGTGCCAGCAGCCAAGAGACAGCCAGCTCCTACGAGCAGTACTTC
CDR3 protein: CASSQETASSYEQYF

clone size: NA
CDR3 length: 15
D gene: NA
J gene: TRBJ1-6
V gene: TRBV30
CDR3 DNA: TGTGCCTGGAGTGTACACAGGGCCTATAATTCACCCCTCCACTTT
CDR3 protein: CAWSVHRAYNSPLHF

clone size: NA
CDR3 length: 15
D gene: NA
J gene: TRBJ2-7
V gene: TRBV4-2
CDR3 DNA: TGTGCCAGCAGCCAAGCTGGAGACTTTTCCTACGAGCAGTACTTC
CDR3 protein: CASSQAGDFSYEQYF

clone size: NA
CDR3 length: 15
D gene: TRBD1
J gene: TRBJ1-2
V gene: TRBV5-1
CDR3 DNA: TGCGCCAGCAGCTTGGGTGACAGGGACCTCTATGGCTACACCTTC
CDR3 protein: CASSLGDRDLYGYTF

clone size: NA
CDR3 length: 15
D gene: NA
J gene: TRBJ1-5
V gene: TRBV27
CDR3 DNA: TGTGCCAGCAGTCCTCGGGGGGGCCGAGGTCAGCCCCAGCATTTT
CDR3 protein: CASSPRGGRGQPQHF

clone size: NA
CDR3 length: 17
D gene: NA
J gene: TRBJ2-2
V gene: TRBV9
CDR3 DNA: TGTGCCAGCAGCGGCAGTTTTCTAGCGAGGGGAGGCGGGGAGCTGTTTTTT
CDR3 protein: CASSGSFLARGGGELFF

clone size: NA
CDR3 length: 17
D gene: TRBD1
J gene: TRBJ1-5
V gene: TRBV28
CDR3 DNA: TGTGCCAGCAGCCTTTTACCCTCGGGACAGGGAGACCAGCCCCAGCATTTT
CDR3 protein: CASSLLPSGQGDQPQHF

clone size: NA
CDR3 length: 17
D gene: NA
J gene: TRBJ1-6
V gene: TRBV7-9
CDR3 DNA: TGTGCCAGCAGCTTATCTCCGAGGACGTGGCGGGGTTCACCCCTCCACTTT
CDR3 protein: CASSLSPRTWRGSPLHF

clone size: NA
CDR3 length: 13
D gene: TRBD1
J gene: TRBJ2-2
V gene: TRBV5-1
CDR3 DNA: TGCGCCAGCAAGACAGGGTCCACCGGGGAGCTGTTTTTT
CDR3 protein: CASKTGSTGELFF

clone size: NA
CDR3 length: 16
D gene: NA
J gene: TRBJ1-6
V gene: TRBV30
CDR3 DNA: TGTGCCTGGACTCCCCGGCGGGGGGCGAGTCCCTCACCCCTCCACTTT
CDR3 protein: CAWTPRRGASPSPLHF

clone size: NA
CDR3 length: 15
D gene: TRBD1
J gene: TRBJ1-1
V gene: TRBV28
CDR3 DNA: TGTGCCAGCAGCCCTCGGACAGGGGGCATCTGGGGAGCTTTCTTT
CDR3 protein: CASSPRTGGIWGAFF

clone size: NA
CDR3 length: 13
D gene: NA
J gene: TRBJ1-1
V gene: TRBV5-4
CDR3 DNA: TGTGCCAGCAGCTTGGACAGTAACACTGAAGCTTTCTTT
CDR3 protein: CASSLDSNTEAFF

clone size: NA
CDR3 length: 17
D gene: TRBD2
J gene: TRBJ2-7
V gene: TRBV28
CDR3 DNA: TGTGCCAGCAGTCCCCGGGCTAGCGGGAGGGTCGGCTACGAGCAGTACTTC
CDR3 protein: CASSPRASGRVGYEQYF

clone size: NA
CDR3 length: 15
D gene: NA
J gene: TRBJ1-2
V gene: TRBV27
CDR3 DNA: TGTGCCAGCAGTTTAGGGGCAGGAGACCTCTATGGCTACACCTTC
CDR3 protein: CASSLGAGDLYGYTF

clone size: large
CDR3 length: 13
D gene: NA
J gene: TRBJ2-1
V gene: TRBV5-6
CDR3 DNA: TGTGCCAGCAGCTTGGACAACTACAATGAGCAGTTCTTC
CDR3 protein: CASSLDNYNEQFF

clone size: once
CDR3 length: 17
D gene: TRBD1
J gene: TRBJ1-2
V gene: TRBV25-1
CDR3 DNA: TGTGCCAGCAGTACCCCGGGACAGGGGGCTTCTGGCTATGGCTACACCTTC
CDR3 protein: CASSTPGQGASGYGYTF

clone size: NA
CDR3 length: 16
D gene: TRBD2
J gene: TRBJ2-7
V gene: TRBV7-2
CDR3 DNA: TGTGCCAGCAGCCCACCCGGACTAGCGGGAGAGTACGAGCAGTACTTC
CDR3 protein: CASSPPGLAGEYEQYF

clone size: NA
CDR3 length: 15
D gene: TRBD2
J gene: TRBJ2-5
V gene: TRBV6-5
CDR3 DNA: TGTGCCAGCAGTCGACTAGCGGGAAACCAAGAGACCCAGTACTTC
CDR3 protein: CASSRLAGNQETQYF

clone size: NA
CDR3 length: 16
D gene: NA
J gene: TRBJ2-5
V gene: TRBV15
CDR3 DNA: TGTGCCACCAGCAGTGCGCCAGGGCGAGGACAAGAGACCCAGTACTTC
CDR3 protein: CATSSAPGRGQETQYF

clone size: once
CDR3 length: 17
D gene: NA
J gene: TRBJ2-7
V gene: TRBV7-9
CDR3 DNA: TGTGCCAGCAGCTTAGCGGAGGCTGGGGTTGGTGTCGACGAGCAGTACTTC
CDR3 protein: CASSLAEAGVGVDEQYF

clone size: NA
CDR3 length: 14
D gene: TRBD2
J gene: TRBJ2-5
V gene: TRBV11-2
CDR3 DNA: TGTGCCAGCAGCCGGACTAGCGGGATGGAGACCCAGTACTTC
CDR3 protein: CASSRTSGMETQYF